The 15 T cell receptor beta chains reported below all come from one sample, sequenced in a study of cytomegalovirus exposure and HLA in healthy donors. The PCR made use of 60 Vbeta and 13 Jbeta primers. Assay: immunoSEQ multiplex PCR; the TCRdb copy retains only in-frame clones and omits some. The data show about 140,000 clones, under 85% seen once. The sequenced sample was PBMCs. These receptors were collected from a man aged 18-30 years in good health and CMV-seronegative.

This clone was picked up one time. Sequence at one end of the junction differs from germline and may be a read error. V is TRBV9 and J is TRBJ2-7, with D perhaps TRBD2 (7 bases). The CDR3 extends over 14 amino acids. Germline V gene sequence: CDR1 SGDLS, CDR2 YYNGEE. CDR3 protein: CANSVGRGAGEQYF. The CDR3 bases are TGTGCCAACAGCGTAGGACGGGGGGCCGGCGAGCAGTACTTC.

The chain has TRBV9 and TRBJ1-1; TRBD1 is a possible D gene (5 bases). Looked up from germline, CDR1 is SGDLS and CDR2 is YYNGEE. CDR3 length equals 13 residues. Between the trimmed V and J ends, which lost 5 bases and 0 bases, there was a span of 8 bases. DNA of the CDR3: TGTGCCAGCAGTCAAGGGGTGAACACTGAAGCTTTCTTT. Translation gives CASSQGVNTEAFF.

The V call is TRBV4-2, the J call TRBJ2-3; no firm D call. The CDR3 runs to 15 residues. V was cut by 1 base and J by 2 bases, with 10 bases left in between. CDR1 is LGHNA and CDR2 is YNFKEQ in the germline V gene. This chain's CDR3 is CASSQAPLSTDTQYF. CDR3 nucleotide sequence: TGTGCCAGCAGCCAAGCCCCACTCTCCACAGATACGCAGTATTTT.

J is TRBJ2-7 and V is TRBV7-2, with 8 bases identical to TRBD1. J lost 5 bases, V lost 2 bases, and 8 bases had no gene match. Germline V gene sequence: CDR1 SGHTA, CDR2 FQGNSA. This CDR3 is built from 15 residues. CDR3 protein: CASSLSRQGFHEQYF. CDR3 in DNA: TGTGCCAGCAGCTTATCGAGACAGGGGTTCCACGAGCAGTACTTC.

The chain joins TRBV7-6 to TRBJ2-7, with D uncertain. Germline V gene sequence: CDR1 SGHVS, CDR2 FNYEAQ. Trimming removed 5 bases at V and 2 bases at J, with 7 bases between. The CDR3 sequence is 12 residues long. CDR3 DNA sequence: TGTGCCAGCAGCCCTAACCCCTACGAGCAGTACTTC. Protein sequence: CASSPNPYEQYF.

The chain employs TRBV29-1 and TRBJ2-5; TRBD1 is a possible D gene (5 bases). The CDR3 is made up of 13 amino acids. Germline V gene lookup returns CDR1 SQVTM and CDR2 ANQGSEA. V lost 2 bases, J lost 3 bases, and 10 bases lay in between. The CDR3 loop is CSVEFGAKETQYF. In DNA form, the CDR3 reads TGCAGCGTTGAATTTGGGGCAAAAGAGACCCAGTACTTC.

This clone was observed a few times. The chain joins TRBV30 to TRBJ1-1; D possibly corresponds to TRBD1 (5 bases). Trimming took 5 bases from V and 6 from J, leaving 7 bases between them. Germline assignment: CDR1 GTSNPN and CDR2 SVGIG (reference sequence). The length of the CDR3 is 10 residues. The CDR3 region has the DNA TGTGCCTGGTTGGGGCCTGAAGCTTTCTTT. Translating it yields CAWLGPEAFF. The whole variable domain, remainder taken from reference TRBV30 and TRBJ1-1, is SQTIHQWPATLVQPVGSPLSLECTVEGTSNPNLYWYRQAAGRGLQLLFYSVGIGQISSEVPQNLSASRPQDRQFILSSKKLLLSDSGFYLCAWLGPEAFFGQGTRLTVV.

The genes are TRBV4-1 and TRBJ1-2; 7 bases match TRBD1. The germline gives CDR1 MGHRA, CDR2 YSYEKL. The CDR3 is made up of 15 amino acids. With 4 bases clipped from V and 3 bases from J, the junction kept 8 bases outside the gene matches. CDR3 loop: CASSLTGSQDYGYTF. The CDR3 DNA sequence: TGCGCCAGCAGCCTGACAGGGAGTCAGGACTATGGCTACACCTTC.

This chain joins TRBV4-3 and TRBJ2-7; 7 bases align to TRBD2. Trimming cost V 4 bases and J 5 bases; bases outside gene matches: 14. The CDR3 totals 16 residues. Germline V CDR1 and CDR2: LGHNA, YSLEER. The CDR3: CASSPGAGTTLHEQYF. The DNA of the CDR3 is TGCGCCAGCAGCCCGGGAGCAGGGACTACCCTACACGAGCAGTACTTC.

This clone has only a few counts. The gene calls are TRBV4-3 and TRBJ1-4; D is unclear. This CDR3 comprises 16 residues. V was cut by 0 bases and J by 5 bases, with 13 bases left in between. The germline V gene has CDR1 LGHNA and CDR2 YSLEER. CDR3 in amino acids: CASSQDLALQNEKLFF. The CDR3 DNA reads TGCGCCAGCAGCCAAGATCTCGCCCTTCAGAATGAAAAACTGTTTTTT.

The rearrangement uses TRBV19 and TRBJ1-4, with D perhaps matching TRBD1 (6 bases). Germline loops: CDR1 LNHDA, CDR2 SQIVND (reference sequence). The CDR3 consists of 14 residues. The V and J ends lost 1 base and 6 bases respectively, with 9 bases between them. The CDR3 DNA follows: TGTGCCAGTAGTATAGCCAGGGGAGATGAAAAACTGTTTTTT. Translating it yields CASSIARGDEKLFF.

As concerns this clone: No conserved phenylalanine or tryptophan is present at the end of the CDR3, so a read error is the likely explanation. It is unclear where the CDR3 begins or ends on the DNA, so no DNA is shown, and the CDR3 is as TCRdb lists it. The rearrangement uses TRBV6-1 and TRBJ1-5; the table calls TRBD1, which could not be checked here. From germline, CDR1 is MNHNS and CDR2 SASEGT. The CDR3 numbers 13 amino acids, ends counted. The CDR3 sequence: CASSERQGSTFYK.

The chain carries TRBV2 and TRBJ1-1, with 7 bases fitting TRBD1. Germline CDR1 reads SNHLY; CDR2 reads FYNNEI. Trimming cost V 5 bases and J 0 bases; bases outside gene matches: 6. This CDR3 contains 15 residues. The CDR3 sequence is CASSSAGTVNTEAFF. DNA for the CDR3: TGTGCCAGCAGTTCCGCCGGGACAGTGAACACTGAAGCTTTCTTT.

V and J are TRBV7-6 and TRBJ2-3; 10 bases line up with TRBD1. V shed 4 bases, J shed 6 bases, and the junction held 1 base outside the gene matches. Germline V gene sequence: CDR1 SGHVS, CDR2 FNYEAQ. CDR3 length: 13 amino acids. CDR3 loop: CASSWTGGDTQYF. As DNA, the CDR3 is TGTGCCAGCAGCTGGACAGGGGGTGATACGCAGTATTTT.

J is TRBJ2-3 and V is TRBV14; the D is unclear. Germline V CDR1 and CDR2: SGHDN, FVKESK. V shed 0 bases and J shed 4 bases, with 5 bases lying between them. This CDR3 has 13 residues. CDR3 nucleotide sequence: TGTGCCAGCAGCCAAGATCTCGCAGATACGCAGTATTTT. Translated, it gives CASSQDLADTQYF.